This entry lists 10 T cell receptor beta chains sequenced from one sample in a study of OX40 agonist ivuxolimab in advanced cancers. Libraries were prepared by immunoSEQ multiplex PCR; TCRdb keeps only in-frame clonotypes and omits some of them. The sample carries tens of thousands of clones, about 83% recorded once. The starting material was CD4+ or CD8+ T cells sorted from blood, obtained in a trial of the OX40 agonist ivuxolimab. The receptors come from an adult with an advanced solid tumor such as melanoma, head and neck, liver or kidney cancer.

J is TRBJ2-7 and V is TRBV5-1; D may be TRBD2 (6 bases). Germline values: CDR1 SGHRS, CDR2 YFSETQ. This CDR3 has 14 residues. The V gene lost 2 bases and the J gene lost 2 bases, with 11 bases spanning the gap. CDR3 loop: CASSFTGVAYEQYF. In DNA, the CDR3 is TGCGCCAGCAGCTTTACGGGGGTGGCCTACGAGCAGTACTTC.

This rearrangement joins TRBV6-1 to TRBJ1-5; TRBD1 agrees at 9 bases. The CDR3 is made up of 16 amino acids. The germline V gene has CDR1 MNHNS and CDR2 SASEGT. J was trimmed by 3 bases and V by 0 bases; bases with no gene match: 3. The CDR3 region has the DNA TGTGCCAGCAGTGAAGCGGGACAGGGACCCAATCAGCCCCAGCATTTT. Translated: CASSEAGQGPNQPQHF.

The V gene is TRBV6-1, the J gene TRBJ1-6; TRBD1 might be the D (5 bases). The V gene's germline CDR1 is MNHNS and CDR2 SASEGT. V shed 0 bases and J shed 10 bases, with 16 bases lying between them. CDR3 size: 16 residues. Here the CDR3 reads CASSEAEQVIRSPLHF. The CDR3 nucleotides are TGTGCCAGCAGTGAAGCGGAACAGGTGATTAGGTCACCCCTCCACTTT.

V usage is TRBV9 and J usage is TRBJ2-1, with D maybe TRBD2 (6 bases). Deletions cut 4 bases from V and 6 bases from J, with 17 bases between. CDR3 length: 15 amino acids. Germline V gene lookup returns CDR1 SGDLS and CDR2 YYNGEE. In DNA form, the CDR3 reads TGTGCCAGCAGCCCCCCGACTAGAAGGGGCAATGAGCAGTTCTTC. Translated, it gives CASSPPTRRGNEQFF.

J is TRBJ1-5 and V is TRBV6-6, with 9 bases lining up with TRBD1. Per germline, CDR1 MNHNY and CDR2 SVGAGI (reference sequence). The CDR3 sequence is 14 residues long. V dropped 6 bases and J dropped 6; count of bases not matched to a gene: 6. CDR3 residues: CASSYDRGSQPQHF. CDR3 DNA sequence: TGTGCCAGCAGCTATGACAGGGGGAGTCAGCCCCAGCATTTT.

The chain uses TRBV10-3 and TRBJ2-7, with D possibly TRBD1 on 6 matching bases. The V gene's germline CDR1 is ENHRY and CDR2 SYGVKD. V was cut by 3 bases and J by 4 bases, with 13 bases left in between. The CDR3 is 14 residues long. The CDR3 loop reads CAISETQGVYEQYF. As DNA, the CDR3 is TGTGCCATCAGTGAAACACAGGGCGTGTACGAGCAGTACTTC.

The rearrangement uses TRBV29-1 and TRBJ1-1; D is unresolved. From germline, CDR1 is SQVTM and CDR2 ANQGSEA. Trimming cost V 4 bases and J 1 base, with 7 bases left between them. The length of the CDR3 is 12 residues. CDR3 region: CSVGVRNTEAFF. The DNA of the CDR3 is TGCAGCGTTGGAGTTAGGAACACTGAAGCTTTCTTT.

The J gene is TRBJ2-3, the V gene TRBV30; the D is unclear. The CDR3 length is 11 residues. Per the germline V gene, CDR1 is GTSNPN and CDR2 is SVGIG (reference sequence). Trimming removed 1 base from V and 8 bases from J, with 7 bases in between. In DNA form, the CDR3 reads TGTGCCTGGAGTGCTAGTGGTACGCAGTATTTT. Translating it yields CAWSASGTQYF. Using reference TRBV30 and TRBJ2-3 for the parts outside the CDR3, the full variable domain is SQTIHQWPATLVQPVGSPLSLECTVEGTSNPNLYWYRQAAGRGLQLLFYSVGIGQISSEVPQNLSASRPQDRQFILSSKKLLLSDSGFYLCAWSASGTQYFGPGTRLTVL.

Only a few counts were recorded for this clone. This chain links TRBV11-2 with TRBJ2-1; 8 bases fit TRBD2. The CDR3 runs to 16 residues. The germline CDR1 and CDR2 sequences are SGHAT and FQNNGV. Trimming removed 2 bases from V and 1 base from J; junction bases left unmatched: 4. The CDR3 DNA follows: TGTGCCAGCAGCTTATCCGGGAGGGGATCCTACAATGAGCAGTTCTTC. Translating gives CASSLSGRGSYNEQFF.

The rearrangement links TRBV5-1 to TRBJ2-1, with 11 bases identical to TRBD2. With 4 bases clipped from V and 6 bases from J, the junction kept 6 bases outside the gene matches. The CDR3 has 15 amino acids. Germline V lookup: CDR1 SGHRS, CDR2 YFSETQ. CDR3 coding DNA: TGCGCCAGCAGCCTTACTAGCGGGAGCTCCAATGAGCAGTTCTTC. Its translation: CASSLTSGSSNEQFF. The full variable domain, in which reference TRBV5-1 and TRBJ2-1 provide the parts outside the CDR3, is KAGVTQTPRYLIKTRGQQVTLSCSPISGHRSVSWYQQTPGQGLQFLFEYFSETQRNKGNFPGRFSGRQFSNSRSEMNVSTLELGDSALYLCASSLTSGSSNEQFFGPGTRLTVL.